This TCR beta chain originates from a study of T cell clusters in autoimmune cytopenias. Study-level points and caveats: Primary autoimmune cytopenia patients appeared to lack physiological T cell clusters present in healthy donors.

This CDR3 comprises 14 residues. This clonotype is identified as medium-sized (0.01 to 0.1%) from frequency. Its matching antigen is unknown. TRB rearrangements were amplified by touch-down multiplex PCR with mixed TRB-A/B primers. From the multiplex PCR reads, TCRdb lists one entry per CDR3 protein and no DNA. The sample totals roughly 2,600 distinct CDR3 sequences; its top ten clones hold around 25%. Roughly 38,000 genome equivalents of blood DNA were amplified for TRB. The receptor was derived from a human donor with an autoimmune cytopenia or autoimmune hepatitis (not recorded which). The chain has TRBV12-3 or TRBV12-4 and TRBJ1-2; checking the TCRdb D call of TRBD1 is not possible without DNA. Sequencing was carried out using peripheral blood. The CDR3 spells CASSGTGGGYGYTF.